This T cell receptor beta chain is from a study of T cells in localized non-small cell lung cancer. Profiling relied on immunoSEQ multiplex PCR, and the TCRdb table lists in-frame clones only, not all of them. The sample yields tens of thousands of clones, approximately 90% seen once. Germline trimming cut 0 bases from V and 7 bases from J; bases unmatched to any gene: 6. Germline lookup yields CDR1 KGHSH and CDR2 LQKENI. The length of the CDR3 is 15 residues. The sample here was peripheral blood, taken before any cancer treatment. This receptor was obtained from a man aged 35-69 years with stage I lung adenocarcinoma. V is TRBV18 and J is TRBJ1-2, with TRBD1 identical over 9 bases. The CDR3 DNA sequence: TGTGCCAGCTCACCACCTACGACAGGGGGGGTTGGCTACACCTTC. Translated: CASSPPTTGGVGYTF.